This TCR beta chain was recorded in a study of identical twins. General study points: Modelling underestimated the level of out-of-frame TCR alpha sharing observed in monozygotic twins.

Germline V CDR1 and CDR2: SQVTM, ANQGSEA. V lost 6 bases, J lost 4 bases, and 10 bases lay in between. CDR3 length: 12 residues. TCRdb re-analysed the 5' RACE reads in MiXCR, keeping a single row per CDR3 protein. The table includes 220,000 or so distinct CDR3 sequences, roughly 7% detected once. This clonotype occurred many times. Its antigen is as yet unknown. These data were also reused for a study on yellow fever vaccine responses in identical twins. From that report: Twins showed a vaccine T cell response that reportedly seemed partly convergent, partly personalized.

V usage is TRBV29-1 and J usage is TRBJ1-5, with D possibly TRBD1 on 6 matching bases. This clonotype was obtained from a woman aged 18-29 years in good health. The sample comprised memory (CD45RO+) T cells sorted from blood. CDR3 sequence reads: CSVGGGNQPQHF. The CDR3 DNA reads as TGCAGCGTCGGAGGGGGGAATCAGCCCCAGCATTTT.